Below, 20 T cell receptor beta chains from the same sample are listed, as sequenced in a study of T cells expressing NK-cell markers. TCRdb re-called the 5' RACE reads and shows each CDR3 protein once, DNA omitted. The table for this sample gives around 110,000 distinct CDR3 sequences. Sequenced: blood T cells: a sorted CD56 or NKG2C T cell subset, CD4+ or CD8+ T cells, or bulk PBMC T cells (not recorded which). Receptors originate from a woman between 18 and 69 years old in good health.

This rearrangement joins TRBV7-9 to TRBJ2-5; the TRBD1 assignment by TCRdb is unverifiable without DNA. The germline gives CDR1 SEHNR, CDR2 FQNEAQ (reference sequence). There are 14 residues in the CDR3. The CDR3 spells CASSAQVHEETQYF.

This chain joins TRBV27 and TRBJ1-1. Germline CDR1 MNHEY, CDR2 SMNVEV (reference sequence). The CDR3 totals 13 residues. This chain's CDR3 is CASSPLGGTEAFF.

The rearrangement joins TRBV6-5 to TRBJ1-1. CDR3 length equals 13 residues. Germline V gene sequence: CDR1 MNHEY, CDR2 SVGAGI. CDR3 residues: CASSYSMGTEAFF.

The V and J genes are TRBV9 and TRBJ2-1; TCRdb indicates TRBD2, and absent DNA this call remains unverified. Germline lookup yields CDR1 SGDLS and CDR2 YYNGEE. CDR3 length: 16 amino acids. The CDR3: CASSDDGPEAYNEQFF.

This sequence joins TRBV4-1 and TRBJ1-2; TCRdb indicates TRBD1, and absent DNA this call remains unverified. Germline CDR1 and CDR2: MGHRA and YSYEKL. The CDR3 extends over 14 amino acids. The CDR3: CASSQGGGVYGYTF.

The CDR3 sequence: CASSASSYEQYF. The chain joins TRBV5-4 to TRBJ2-7. This CDR3 is 12 amino acids long. The V gene's germline CDR1 is SGHNT and CDR2 YYREEE (reference sequence).

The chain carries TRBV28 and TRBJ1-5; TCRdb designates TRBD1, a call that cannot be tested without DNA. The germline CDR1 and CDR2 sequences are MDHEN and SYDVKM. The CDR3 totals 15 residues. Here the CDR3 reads CASSFIGGLGQPQHF.

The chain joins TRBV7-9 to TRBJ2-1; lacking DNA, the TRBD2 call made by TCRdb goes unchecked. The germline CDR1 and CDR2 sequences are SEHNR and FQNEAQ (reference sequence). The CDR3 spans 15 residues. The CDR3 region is CASSLVQRGVDEQFF.

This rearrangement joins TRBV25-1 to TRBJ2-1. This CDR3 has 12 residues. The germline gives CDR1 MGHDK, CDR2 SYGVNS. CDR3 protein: CASIGLYNEQFF.

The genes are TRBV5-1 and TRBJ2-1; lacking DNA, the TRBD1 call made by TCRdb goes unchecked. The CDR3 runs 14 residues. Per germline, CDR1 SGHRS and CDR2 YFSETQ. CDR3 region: CASSFYRGSDEQFF.

The CDR3 loop reads CASSLVAENSYEQYF. V and J are TRBV7-6 and TRBJ2-7. The CDR3 is 15 residues long. CDR1 SGHVS and CDR2 FNYEAQ come from the germline V gene.

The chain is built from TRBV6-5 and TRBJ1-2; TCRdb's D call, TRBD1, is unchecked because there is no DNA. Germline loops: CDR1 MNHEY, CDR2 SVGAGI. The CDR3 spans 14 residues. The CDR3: CASSVLGTGGGYTF.

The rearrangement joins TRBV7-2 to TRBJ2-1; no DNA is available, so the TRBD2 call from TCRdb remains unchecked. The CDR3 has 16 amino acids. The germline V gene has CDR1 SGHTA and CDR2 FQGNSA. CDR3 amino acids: CASSLELAGRYNEQFF.

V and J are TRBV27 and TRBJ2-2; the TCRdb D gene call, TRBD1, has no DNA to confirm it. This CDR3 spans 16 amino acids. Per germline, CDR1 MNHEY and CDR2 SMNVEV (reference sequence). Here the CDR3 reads CASSFTPLGVAGELFF.

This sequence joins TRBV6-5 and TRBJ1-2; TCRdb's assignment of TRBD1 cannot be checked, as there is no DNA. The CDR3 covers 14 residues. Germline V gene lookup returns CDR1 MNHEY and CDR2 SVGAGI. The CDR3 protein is CASSSTTGGYGYTF.

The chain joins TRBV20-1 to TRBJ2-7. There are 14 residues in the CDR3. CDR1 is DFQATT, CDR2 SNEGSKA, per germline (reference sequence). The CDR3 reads CSASQATISYEQYF.

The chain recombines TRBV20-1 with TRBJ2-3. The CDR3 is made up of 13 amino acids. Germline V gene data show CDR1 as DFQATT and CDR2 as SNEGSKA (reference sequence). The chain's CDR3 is CSARMAYTDTQYF.

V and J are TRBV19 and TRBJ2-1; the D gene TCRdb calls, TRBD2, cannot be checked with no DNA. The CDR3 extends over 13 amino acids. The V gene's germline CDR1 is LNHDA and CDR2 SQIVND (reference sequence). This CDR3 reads CASNERGVDEQFF.

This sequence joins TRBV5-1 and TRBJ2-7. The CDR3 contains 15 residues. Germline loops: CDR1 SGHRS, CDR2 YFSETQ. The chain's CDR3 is CASSLDEGSTYEQYF.

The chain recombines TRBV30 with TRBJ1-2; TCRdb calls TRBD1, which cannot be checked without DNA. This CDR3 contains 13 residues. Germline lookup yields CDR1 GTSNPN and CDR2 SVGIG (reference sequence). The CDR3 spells CAWNEGARYGYTF.